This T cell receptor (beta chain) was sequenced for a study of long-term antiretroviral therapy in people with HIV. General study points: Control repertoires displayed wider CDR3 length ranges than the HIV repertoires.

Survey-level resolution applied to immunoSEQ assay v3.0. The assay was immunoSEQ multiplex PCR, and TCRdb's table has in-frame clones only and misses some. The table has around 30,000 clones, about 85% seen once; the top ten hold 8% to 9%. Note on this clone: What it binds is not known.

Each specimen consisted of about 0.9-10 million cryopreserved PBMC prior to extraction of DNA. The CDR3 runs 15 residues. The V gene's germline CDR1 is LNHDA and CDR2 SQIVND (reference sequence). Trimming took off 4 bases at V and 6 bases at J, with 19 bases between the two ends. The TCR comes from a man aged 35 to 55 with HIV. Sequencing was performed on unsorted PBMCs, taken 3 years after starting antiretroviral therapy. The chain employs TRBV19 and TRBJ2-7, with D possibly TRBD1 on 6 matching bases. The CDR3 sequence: CASSTPQGVLSEQYF. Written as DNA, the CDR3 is TGTGCCAGTAGTACCCCACAGGGTGTATTGAGCGAGCAGTACTTC.